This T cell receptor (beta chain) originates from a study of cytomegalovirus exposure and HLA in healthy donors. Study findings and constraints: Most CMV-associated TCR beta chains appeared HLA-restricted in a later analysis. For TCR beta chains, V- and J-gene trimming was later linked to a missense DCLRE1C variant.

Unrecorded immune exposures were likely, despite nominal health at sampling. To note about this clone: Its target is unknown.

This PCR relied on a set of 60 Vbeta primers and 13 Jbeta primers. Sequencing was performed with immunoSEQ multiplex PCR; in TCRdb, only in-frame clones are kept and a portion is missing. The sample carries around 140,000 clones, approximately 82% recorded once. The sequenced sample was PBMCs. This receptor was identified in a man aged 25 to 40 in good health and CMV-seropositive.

The CDR3 DNA follows: TGTGCCAGCAGTGAACAAGCGGCCGGCACAGATACGCAGTATTTT. Protein sequence: CASSEQAAGTDTQYF. The chain couples TRBV2 to TRBJ2-3; D may be TRBD2 (5 bases). CDR1 SNHLY and CDR2 FYNNEI come from the germline V gene. The CDR3 has 15 amino acids. V was pared by 2 bases and J by 1 base, with 10 bases between.